Below are 12 T cell receptor beta chains sequenced from a single sample in a study of a mutant IDH1 vaccine in newly diagnosed glioma (dated by TCRdb to 2020 to 2022). The antigens for these receptors are not known. The time point label, read with the paper, signifies: week 11, during vaccination. Every vaccine dose consisted of 300 ug of a 20-mer mutant IDH1 peptide in Montanide, administered subcutaneously together with topical imiquimod. The library relied on the immunoSEQ multiplex PCR assay. The immuneACCESS repertoire file appears here via TCRdb, limited to in-frame rearrangements. These files lack a portion of the clones; in checked studies, under half of the deficit traces to unresolved V genes, and the cause of the others is not known. In this sample the table shows roughly 120,000 clones, around 80% of which occur a single time. Under 7% of the sample is taken by the ten largest. Material: PBMCs, obtained from a glioma patient whose treatment included an IDH1 peptide vaccine. The receptors derive from a man in his forties with glioma.

The chain has TRBV15 and TRBJ2-7; D unresolved. With 1 base removed from V and 2 bases from J, the gap between germline ends came to 9 bases. The CDR3 consists of 14 residues. CDR1 and CDR2 (germline): LNHNV, YYDKDF (reference sequence). The CDR3 spells CATSRGSKPYEQYF. The CDR3 DNA reads TGTGCCACCAGCAGAGGCAGCAAGCCCTACGAGCAGTACTTC.

The chain employs TRBV15 and TRBJ2-7; D unclear. CDR1 is LNHNV and CDR2 is YYDKDF in the germline V gene (reference sequence). The CDR3 runs to 14 residues. Trimming stripped 3 bases from V and 1 base from J, with 10 bases between. CDR3 residues: CATSRVDISYEQYF. The CDR3 region has the DNA TGTGCCACCAGCAGGGTAGACATTTCCTACGAGCAGTACTTC.

The chain recombines TRBV29-1 with TRBJ2-1, with 9 nucleotides matching TRBD1. Germline-derived CDR1 and CDR2 are SQVTM and ANQGSEA. CDR3 length: 13 amino acids. The CDR3 spells CTISGTGLGEQFF. The CDR3 DNA follows: TGCACCATCTCGGGGACAGGGCTGGGTGAGCAGTTCTTC.

This rearrangement joins TRBV6-5 to TRBJ1-3; tentatively, D is TRBD1 (5 bases). Trimming left V 6 bases short and J 0 bases short, with 9 bases between. The CDR3 sequence is 14 residues long. Germline values: CDR1 MNHEY, CDR2 SVGAGI. The CDR3 DNA is TGTGCCAGCAGGCCCGGGGGCTCTGGAAACACCATATATTTT. This sequence encodes CASRPGGSGNTIYF.

The chain carries TRBV5-8 and TRBJ1-5; D possibly corresponds to TRBD1 (5 bases). The CDR3 contains 14 residues. Looked up from germline, CDR1 is SGHTS and CDR2 is YDEGEE. Trimming removed 0 bases from V and 5 bases from J, with 9 bases in between. CDR3 sequence: CASSLAGGDQPQHF. The CDR3 DNA is TGTGCCAGCAGCTTGGCCGGGGGGGATCAGCCCCAGCATTTT.

As to this clone: Distinct nucleotide sequences in the sample also encode this CDR3. This rearrangement joins TRBV7-6 to TRBJ2-2; no clear D. The V end was cut by 2 bases, the J end by 5 bases, with 6 bases between. The CDR3 consists of 13 residues. CDR1 and CDR2 (germline): SGHVS, FNYEAQ. This chain's CDR3 is CASSLTLTGELFF. CDR3 sequence (DNA): TGTGCCAGCAGCTTAACTCTGACCGGGGAGCTGTTTTTT.

This clone has just one count. V usage is TRBV11-1 and J usage is TRBJ2-1; a weak D match, TRBD2 (5 bases). The V end lost 4 bases, the J end lost 0 bases, and 10 bases lay between the germline ends. Germline lookup yields CDR1 SGHAT and CDR2 FQDESV (reference sequence). This CDR3 contains 15 residues. CDR3 DNA sequence: TGTGCCAGCAGCTCCCGGGATAACTCCTACAATGAGCAGTTCTTC. This translates into CASSSRDNSYNEQFF.

CDR3 bases: TGTGCCAGCAGTGCCAAGGACAGCTCTGGAAACACCATATATTTT. This encodes CASSAKDSSGNTIYF. The chain carries TRBV2 and TRBJ1-3, with D maybe TRBD1 (6 bases). The germline gives CDR1 SNHLY, CDR2 FYNNEI. Trimming took off 4 bases at V and 0 bases at J, with 10 bases between the two ends. The CDR3 sequence is 15 residues long. The entire variable domain, with the rest obtained from reference TRBV2 and TRBJ1-3, is as follows: EPEVTQTPSHQVTQMGQEVILRCVPISNHLYFYWYRQILGQKVEFLVSFYNNEISEKSEIFDDQFSVERPDGSNFTLKIRSTKLEDSAMYFCASSAKDSSGNTIYFGEGSWLTVV.

The chain carries TRBV7-3 and TRBJ1-1; D uncertain. The CDR3 extends over 14 amino acids. The germline CDR1 and CDR2 sequences are SGHTA and FQGTGA. Trimming pared 2 bases from V and 4 bases from J, leaving 11 bases between. CDR3 nucleotides: TGTGCCAGCAGCTTAGGGGTTTCGGTCACTGAAGCTTTCTTT. As protein: CASSLGVSVTEAFF.

Here the CDR3 reads CASSRAYEQYF. The CDR3 coding sequence is TGCGCCAGCAGCCGCGCCTACGAGCAGTACTTC. The chain employs TRBV4-3 and TRBJ2-7; D unclear. CDR3 length: 11 residues. Trimming removed 4 bases at V and 2 bases at J, with 3 bases between. Germline V gene data show CDR1 as LGHNA and CDR2 as YSLEER.

The chain recombines TRBV5-1 with TRBJ1-2; D not resolved. The germline V gene encodes CDR1 SGHRS and CDR2 YFSETQ. This CDR3 region has 15 residues. V lost 3 bases and J lost 3, with 15 bases in between. CDR3 sequence (DNA): TGCGCCAGCAGCTCCCCGGAGAAGCTAGACTATGGCTACACCTTC. Encoded protein: CASSSPEKLDYGYTF.

The genes are TRBV19 and TRBJ1-1, with TRBD1 matching 7 bases. Trimming at V came to 2 bases and at J to 2 bases, leaving 5 bases not matched to a gene. CDR1 is LNHDA, CDR2 SQIVND, per germline (reference sequence). The CDR3 is 15 residues long. The CDR3 here is CASSILGDRNTEAFF. The CDR3 DNA reads as TGTGCCAGTAGTATATTGGGGGACAGAAACACTGAAGCTTTCTTT.